Described below is a single T cell receptor beta chain sequence and its context. V lost 7 bases and J lost 1, with 10 bases in between. Germline V lookup: CDR1 SNHLY, CDR2 FYNNEI. CDR3 size: 13 residues. These data originate in a study of post-analysis software for immune sequencing data. Incorporated into the TCR beta cDNA libraries were unique molecular identifiers, which served to reduce PCR and sequencing biases. TCRdb re-called the PCR reads with MiXCR, one entry per CDR3 protein. The table lists roughly 160,000 distinct CDR3 sequences, about 34% of them singletons. Specimen: blood, collected after autologous hematopoietic stem cell transplantation. The TCR comes from a girl aged 5-17 years with multiple sclerosis. This chain uses TRBV2 with TRBJ1-1, with a weak D call TRBD1 (6 bases). The CDR3 coding sequence is TGTGCCAGCACACCGGGACAGAACACTGAAGCTTTCTTT. Its protein is CASTPGQNTEAFF.